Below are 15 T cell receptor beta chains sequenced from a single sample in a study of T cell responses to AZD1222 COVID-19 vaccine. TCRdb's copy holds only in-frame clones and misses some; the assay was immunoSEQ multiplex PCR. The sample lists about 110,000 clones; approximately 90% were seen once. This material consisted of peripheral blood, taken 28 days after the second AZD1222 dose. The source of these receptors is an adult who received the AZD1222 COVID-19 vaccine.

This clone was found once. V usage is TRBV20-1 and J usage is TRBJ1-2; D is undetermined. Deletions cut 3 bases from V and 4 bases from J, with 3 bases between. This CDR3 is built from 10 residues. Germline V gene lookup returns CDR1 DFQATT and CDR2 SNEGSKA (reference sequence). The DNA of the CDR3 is TGCAGTGCTAGCGGCTATGGCTACACCTTC. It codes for CSASGYGYTF.

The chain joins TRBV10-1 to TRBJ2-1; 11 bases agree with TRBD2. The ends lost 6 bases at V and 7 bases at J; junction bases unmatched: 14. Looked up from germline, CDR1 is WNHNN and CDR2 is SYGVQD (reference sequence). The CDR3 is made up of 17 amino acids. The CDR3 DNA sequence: TGCGCCAGCAGCGCCATAGCGGGAGGGCCGTTGGGGAATGAGCAGTTCTTC. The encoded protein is CASSAIAGGPLGNEQFF.

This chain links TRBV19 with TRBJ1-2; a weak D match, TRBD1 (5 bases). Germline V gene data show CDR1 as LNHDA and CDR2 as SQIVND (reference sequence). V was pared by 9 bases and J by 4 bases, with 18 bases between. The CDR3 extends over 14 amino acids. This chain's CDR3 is CASLRRGDSYGYTF. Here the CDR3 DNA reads TGTGCCAGCCTTCGACGGGGGGACTCCTATGGCTACACCTTC.

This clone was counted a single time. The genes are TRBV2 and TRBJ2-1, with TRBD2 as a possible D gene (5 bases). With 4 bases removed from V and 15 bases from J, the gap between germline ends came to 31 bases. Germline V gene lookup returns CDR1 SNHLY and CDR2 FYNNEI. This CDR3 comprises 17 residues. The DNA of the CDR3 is TGTGCCAGCAGTGTTGAGGGTCTGCTGTACAATTTCCCAGTCCTGTTCTTC. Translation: CASSVEGLLYNFPVLFF.

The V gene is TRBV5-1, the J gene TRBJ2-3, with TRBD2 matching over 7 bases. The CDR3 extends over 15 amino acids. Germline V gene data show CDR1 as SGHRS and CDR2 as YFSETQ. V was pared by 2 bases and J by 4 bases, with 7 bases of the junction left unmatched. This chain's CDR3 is CASSLLGLDADTQYF. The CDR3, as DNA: TGCGCCAGCAGCTTACTCGGACTAGACGCAGATACGCAGTATTTT.

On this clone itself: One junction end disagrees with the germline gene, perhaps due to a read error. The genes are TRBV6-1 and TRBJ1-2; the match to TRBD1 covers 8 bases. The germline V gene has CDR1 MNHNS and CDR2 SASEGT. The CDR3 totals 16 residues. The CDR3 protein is CASSEWTGSGVGGYTF. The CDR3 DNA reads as TGTGCCAGCAGTGAATGGACAGGGTCGGGGGTAGGTGGCTATACCTTC.

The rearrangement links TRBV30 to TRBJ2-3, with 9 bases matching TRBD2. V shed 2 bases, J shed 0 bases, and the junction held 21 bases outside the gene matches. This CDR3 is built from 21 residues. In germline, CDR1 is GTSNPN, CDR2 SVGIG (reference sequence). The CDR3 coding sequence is TGTGCCTGGAGTTTTAGCGGGAGATCCGTTGGTATCCATGCTAGCACAGATACGCAGTATTTT. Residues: CAWSFSGRSVGIHASTDTQYF. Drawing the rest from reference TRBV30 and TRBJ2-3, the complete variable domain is SQTIHQWPATLVQPVGSPLSLECTVEGTSNPNLYWYRQAAGRGLQLLFYSVGIGQISSEVPQNLSASRPQDRQFILSSKKLLLSDSGFYLCAWSFSGRSVGIHASTDTQYFGPGTRLTVL.

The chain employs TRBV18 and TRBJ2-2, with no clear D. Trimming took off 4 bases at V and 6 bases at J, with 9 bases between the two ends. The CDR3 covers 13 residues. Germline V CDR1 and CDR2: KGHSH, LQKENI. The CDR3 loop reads CASSQNDAGELFF. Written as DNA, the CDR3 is TGTGCCAGCTCACAAAATGACGCCGGGGAGCTGTTTTTT. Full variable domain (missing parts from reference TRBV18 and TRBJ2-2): NAGVMQNPRHLVRRRGQEARLRCSPMKGHSHVYWYRQLPEEGLKFMVYLQKENIIDESGMPKERFSAEFPKEGPSILRIQQVVRGDSAAYFCASSQNDAGELFFGEGSRLTVL.

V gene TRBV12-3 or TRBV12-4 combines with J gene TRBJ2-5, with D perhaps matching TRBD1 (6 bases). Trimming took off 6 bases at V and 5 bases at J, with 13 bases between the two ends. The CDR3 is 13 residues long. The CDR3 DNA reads TGTGCCAGCAGCCGAGGGGGAAGGGAGACCCAGTACTTC. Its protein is CASSRGGRETQYF.

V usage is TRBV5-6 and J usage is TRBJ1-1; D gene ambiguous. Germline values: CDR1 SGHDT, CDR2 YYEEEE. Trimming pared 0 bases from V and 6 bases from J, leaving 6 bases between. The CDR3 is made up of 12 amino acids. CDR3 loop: CASSLGYSEAFF. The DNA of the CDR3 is TGTGCCAGCAGCTTGGGGTATTCTGAAGCTTTCTTT.

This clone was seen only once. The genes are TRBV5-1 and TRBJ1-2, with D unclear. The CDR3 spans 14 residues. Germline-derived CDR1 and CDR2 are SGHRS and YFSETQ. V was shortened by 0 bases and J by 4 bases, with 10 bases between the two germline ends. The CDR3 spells CASSLAVEGYGYTF. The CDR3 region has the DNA TGCGCCAGCAGCTTGGCCGTCGAGGGCTATGGCTACACCTTC.

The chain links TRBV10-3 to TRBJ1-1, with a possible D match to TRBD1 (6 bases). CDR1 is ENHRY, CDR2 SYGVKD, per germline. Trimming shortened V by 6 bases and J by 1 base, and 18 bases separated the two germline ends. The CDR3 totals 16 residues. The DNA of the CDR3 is TGTGCCATCAGGCATGCGGCAGGGGCACCGAACACTGAAGCTTTCTTT. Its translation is CAIRHAAGAPNTEAFF.

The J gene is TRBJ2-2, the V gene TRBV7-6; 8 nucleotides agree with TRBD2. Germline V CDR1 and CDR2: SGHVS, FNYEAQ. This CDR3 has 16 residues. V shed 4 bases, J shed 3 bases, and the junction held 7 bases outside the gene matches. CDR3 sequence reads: CASSSPSGLDTGELFF. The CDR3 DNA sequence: TGTGCCAGCAGCTCGCCTAGCGGGTTAGACACCGGGGAGCTGTTTTTT.

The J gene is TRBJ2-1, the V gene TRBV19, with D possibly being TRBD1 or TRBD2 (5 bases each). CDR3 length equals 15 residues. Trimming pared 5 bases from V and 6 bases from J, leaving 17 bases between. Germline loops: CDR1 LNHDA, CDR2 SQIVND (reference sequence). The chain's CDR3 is CASSDQGARGNEQFF. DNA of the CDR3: TGTGCCAGTAGTGATCAGGGCGCCCGGGGCAATGAGCAGTTCTTC.

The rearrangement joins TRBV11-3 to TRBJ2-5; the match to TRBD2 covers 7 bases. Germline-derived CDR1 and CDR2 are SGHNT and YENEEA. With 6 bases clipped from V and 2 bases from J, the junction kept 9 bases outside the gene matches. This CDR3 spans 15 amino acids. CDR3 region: CASRSSGEWQETQYF. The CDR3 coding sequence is TGTGCCAGCAGGTCTAGCGGCGAGTGGCAAGAGACCCAGTACTTC.